This note documents a single T cell receptor beta chain sequence. These data are taken from a study of T cells after posttransplantation cyclophosphamide. The method was immunoSEQ multiplex PCR; TCRdb's version includes in-frame clones alone and lacks a portion of them. Of some 66,000 clones listed, roughly 93% are singletons. Deletions cut 6 bases from V and 1 base from J, with 6 bases between. This CDR3 has 12 residues. Germline loops: CDR1 MDHEN, CDR2 SYDVKM. The clonotype was recovered from a woman in her 30s in good health and a related stem cell transplant donor. The rearrangement uses TRBV28 and TRBJ1-1; tentative D call: TRBD1 (6 bases). Sequencing input: PBMCs. The CDR3 DNA is TGTGCCAGCAGGACAGGGAACACTGAAGCTTTCTTT. It is translated as CASRTGNTEAFF.